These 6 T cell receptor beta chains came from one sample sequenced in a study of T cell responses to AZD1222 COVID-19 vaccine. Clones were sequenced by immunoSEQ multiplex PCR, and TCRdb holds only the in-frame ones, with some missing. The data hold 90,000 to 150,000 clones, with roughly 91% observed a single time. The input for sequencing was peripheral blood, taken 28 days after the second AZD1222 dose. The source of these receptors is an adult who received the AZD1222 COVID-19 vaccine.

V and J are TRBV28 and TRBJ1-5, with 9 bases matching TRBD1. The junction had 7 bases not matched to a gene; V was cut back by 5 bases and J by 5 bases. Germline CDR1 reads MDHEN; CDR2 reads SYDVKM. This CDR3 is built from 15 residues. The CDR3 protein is CASSVSGQGHQPQHF. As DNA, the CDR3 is TGTGCCAGCAGTGTATCGGGACAGGGACATCAGCCCCAGCATTTT.

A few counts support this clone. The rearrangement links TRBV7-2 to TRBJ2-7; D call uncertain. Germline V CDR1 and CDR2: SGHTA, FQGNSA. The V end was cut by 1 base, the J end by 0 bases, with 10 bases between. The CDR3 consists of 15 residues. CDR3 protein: CASSLDGGFSYEQYF. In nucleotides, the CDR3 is TGTGCCAGCAGCTTAGATGGCGGATTCTCCTACGAGCAGTACTTC. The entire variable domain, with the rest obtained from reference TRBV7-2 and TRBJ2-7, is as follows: GAGVSQSPSNKVTEKGKDVELRCDPISGHTALYWYRQSLGQGLEFLIYFQGNSAPDKSGLPSDRFSAERTGGSVSTLTIQRTQQEDSAVYLCASSLDGGFSYEQYFGPGTRLTVT.

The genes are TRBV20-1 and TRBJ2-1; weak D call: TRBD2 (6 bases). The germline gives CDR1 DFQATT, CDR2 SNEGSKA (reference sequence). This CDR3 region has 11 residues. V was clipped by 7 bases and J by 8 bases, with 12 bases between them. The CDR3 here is CSGRLAYEQFF. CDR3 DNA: TGCAGTGGCAGGCTAGCGTATGAGCAGTTCTTC.

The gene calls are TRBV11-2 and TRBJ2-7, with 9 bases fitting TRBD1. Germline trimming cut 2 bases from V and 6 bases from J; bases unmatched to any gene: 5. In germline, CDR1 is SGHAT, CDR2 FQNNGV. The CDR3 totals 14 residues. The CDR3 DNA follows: TGTGCCAGCAGCTTACCCGGGACAGGGAGCGAGCAGTACTTC. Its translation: CASSLPGTGSEQYF.

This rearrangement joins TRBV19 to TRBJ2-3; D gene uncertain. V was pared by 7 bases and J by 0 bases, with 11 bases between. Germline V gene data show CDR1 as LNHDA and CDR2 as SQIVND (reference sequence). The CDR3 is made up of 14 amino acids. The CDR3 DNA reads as TGTGCCAGTACCTCGTTAGCTAGCACAGATACGCAGTATTTT. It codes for CASTSLASTDTQYF.

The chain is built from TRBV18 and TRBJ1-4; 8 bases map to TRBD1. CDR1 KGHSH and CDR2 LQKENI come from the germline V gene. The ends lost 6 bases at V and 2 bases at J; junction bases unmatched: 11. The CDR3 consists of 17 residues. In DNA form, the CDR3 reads TGTGCCAGCTCCAATCAGGGGGCGGCGGTTACTAATGAAAAACTGTTTTTT. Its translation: CASSNQGAAVTNEKLFF.